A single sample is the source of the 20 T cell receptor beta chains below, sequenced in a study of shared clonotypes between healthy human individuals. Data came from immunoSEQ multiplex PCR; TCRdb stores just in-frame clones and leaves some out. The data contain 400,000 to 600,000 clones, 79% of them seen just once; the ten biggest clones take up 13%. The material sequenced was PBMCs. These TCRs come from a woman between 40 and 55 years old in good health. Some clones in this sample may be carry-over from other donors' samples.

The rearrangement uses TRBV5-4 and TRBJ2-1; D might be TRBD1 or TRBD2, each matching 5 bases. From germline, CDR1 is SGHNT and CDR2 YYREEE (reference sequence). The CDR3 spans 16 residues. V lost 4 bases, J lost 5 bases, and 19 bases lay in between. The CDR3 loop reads CASSAPRAGTNNEQFF. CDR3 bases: TGTGCCAGCAGCGCCCCGAGGGCAGGGACCAACAATGAGCAGTTCTTC.

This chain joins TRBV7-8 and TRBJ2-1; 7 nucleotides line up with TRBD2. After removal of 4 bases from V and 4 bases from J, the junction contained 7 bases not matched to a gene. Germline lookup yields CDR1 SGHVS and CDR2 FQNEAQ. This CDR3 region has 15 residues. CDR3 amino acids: CASSSLAETYNEQFF. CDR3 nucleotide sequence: TGTGCCAGCAGCTCCCTAGCGGAGACTTACAATGAGCAGTTCTTC.

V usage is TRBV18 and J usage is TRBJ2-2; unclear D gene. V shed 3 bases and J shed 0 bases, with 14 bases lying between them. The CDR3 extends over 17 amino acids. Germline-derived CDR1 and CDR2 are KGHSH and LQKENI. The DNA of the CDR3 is TGTGCCAGCTCACCCGGACCTCTGCAATCGAACACCGGGGAGCTGTTTTTT. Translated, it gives CASSPGPLQSNTGELFF.

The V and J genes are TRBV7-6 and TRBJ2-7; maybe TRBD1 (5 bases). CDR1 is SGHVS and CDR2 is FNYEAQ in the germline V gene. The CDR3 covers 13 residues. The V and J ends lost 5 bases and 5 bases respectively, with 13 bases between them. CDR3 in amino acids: CASSLFETDEQYF. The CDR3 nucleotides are TGTGCCAGCAGCCTCTTCGAGACAGACGAGCAGTACTTC.

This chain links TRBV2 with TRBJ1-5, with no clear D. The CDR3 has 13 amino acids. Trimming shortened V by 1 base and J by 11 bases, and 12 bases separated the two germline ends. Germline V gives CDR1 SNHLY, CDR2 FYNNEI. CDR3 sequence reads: CASSEGPSTAQHF. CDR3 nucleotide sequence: TGTGCCAGCAGTGAAGGCCCCTCGACGGCCCAGCATTTT.

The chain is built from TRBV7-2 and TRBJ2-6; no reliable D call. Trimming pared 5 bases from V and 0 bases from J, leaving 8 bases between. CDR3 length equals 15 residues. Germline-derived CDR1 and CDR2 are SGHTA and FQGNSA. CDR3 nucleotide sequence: TGTGCCAGCAGCGTCACCAGCTCTGGGGCCAACGTCCTGACTTTC. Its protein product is CASSVTSSGANVLTF.

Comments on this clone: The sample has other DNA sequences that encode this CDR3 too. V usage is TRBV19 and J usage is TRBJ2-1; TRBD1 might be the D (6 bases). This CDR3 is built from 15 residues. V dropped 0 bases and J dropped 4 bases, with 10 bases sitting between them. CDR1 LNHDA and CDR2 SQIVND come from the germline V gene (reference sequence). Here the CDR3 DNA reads TGTGCCAGTAGTATAGAGGGGCAGGGGTACAATGAGCAGTTCTTC. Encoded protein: CASSIEGQGYNEQFF.

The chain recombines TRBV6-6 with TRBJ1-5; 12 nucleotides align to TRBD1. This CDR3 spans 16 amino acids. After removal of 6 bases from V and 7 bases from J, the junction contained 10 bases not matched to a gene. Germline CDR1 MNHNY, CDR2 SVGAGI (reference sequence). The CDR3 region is CASRYPGTGGAQPQHF. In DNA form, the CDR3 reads TGTGCCAGCAGATACCCGGGGACAGGGGGCGCGCAGCCCCAGCATTTT.

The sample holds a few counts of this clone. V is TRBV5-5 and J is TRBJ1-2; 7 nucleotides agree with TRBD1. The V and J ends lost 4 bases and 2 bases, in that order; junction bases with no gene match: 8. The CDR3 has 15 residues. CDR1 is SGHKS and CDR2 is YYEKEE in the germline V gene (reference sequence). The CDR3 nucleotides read TGTGCCAGCAGCCGAACGGGACAGCTAAACTATGGCTACACCTTC. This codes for CASSRTGQLNYGYTF.

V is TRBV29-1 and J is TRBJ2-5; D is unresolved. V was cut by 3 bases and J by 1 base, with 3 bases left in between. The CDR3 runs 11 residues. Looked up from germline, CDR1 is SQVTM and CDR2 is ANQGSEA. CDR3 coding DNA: TGCAGCGTTGACACCCAAGAGACCCAGTACTTC. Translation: CSVDTQETQYF.

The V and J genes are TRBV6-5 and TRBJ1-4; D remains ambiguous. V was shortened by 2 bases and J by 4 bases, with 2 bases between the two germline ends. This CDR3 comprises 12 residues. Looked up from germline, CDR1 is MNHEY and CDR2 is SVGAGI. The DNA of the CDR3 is TGTGCCAGCAGTTACGATAATGAAAAACTGTTTTTT. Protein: CASSYDNEKLFF.

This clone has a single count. CDR3 residues: CASSVVLGTNNEQFF. DNA for the CDR3: TGTGCCAGCAGCGTAGTGTTGGGCACCAACAATGAGCAGTTCTTC. The chain is built from TRBV9 and TRBJ2-1; no clear D gene. The CDR3 extends over 15 amino acids. Germline V gene data show CDR1 as SGDLS and CDR2 as YYNGEE. The V and J ends lost 0 bases and 5 bases respectively, with 12 bases between them.

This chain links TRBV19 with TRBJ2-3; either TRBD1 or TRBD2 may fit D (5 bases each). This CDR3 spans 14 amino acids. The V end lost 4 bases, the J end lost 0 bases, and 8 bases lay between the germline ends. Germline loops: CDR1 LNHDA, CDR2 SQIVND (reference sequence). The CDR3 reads CASSRDPSTDTQYF. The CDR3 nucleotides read TGTGCCAGTAGTAGGGACCCAAGCACAGATACGCAGTATTTT.

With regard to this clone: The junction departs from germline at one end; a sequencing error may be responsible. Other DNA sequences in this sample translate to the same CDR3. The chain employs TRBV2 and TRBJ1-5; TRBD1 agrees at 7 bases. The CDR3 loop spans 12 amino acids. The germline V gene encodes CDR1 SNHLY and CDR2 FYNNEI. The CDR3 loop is CATRDSNQPQHF. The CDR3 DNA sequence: TGTGCCACAAGGGACAGCAATCAGCCCCAACATTTT. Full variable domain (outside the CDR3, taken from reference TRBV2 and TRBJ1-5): EPEVTQTPSHQVTQMGQEVILRCVPISNHLYFYWYRQILGQKVEFLVSFYNNEISEKSEIFDDQFSVERPDGSNFTLKIRSTKLEDSAMYFCATRDSNQPQHFGDGTRLSIL.

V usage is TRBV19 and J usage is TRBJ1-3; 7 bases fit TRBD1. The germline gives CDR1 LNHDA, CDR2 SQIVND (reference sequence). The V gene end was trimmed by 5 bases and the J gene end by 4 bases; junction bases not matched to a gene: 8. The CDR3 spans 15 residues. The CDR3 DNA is TGTGCCAGTAGTCCACGGACAGGCGGAGGAAACACCATATATTTT. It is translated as CASSPRTGGGNTIYF.

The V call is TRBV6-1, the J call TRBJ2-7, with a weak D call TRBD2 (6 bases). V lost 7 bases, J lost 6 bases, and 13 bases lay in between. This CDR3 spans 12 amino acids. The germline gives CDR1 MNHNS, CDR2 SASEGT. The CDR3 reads CASKIGGIEQYF. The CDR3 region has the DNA TGTGCCAGCAAGATAGGAGGGATCGAGCAGTACTTC.

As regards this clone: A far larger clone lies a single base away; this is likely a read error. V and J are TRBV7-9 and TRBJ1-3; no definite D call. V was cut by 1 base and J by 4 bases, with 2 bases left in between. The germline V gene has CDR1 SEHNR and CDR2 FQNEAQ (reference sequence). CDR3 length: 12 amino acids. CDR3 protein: CASSLGGNTIYF. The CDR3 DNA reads TGTGCCAGCAGCTTAGGGGGAAACACCATATATTTT.

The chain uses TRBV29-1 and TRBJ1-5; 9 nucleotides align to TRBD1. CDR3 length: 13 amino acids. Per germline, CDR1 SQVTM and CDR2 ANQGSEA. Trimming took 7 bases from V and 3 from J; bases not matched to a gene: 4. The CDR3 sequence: CSAGTGNNQPQHF. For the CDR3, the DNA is TGCAGCGCCGGGACAGGGAACAATCAGCCCCAGCATTTT.

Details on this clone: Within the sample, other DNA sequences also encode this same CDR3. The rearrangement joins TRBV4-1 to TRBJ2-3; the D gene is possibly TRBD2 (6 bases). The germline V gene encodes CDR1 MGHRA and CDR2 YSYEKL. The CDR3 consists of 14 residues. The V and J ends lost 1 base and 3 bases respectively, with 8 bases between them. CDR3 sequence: CASSQGAGTDTQYF. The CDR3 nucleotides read TGCGCCAGCAGCCAAGGGGCGGGGACAGATACGCAGTATTTT.

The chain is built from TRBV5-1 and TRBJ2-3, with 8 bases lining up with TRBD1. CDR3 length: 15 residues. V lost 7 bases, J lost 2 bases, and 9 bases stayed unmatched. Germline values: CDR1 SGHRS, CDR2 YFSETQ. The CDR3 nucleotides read TGCGCCAGCGAGAGTACAGGGGGACCCACAGATACGCAGTATTTT. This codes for CASESTGGPTDTQYF.